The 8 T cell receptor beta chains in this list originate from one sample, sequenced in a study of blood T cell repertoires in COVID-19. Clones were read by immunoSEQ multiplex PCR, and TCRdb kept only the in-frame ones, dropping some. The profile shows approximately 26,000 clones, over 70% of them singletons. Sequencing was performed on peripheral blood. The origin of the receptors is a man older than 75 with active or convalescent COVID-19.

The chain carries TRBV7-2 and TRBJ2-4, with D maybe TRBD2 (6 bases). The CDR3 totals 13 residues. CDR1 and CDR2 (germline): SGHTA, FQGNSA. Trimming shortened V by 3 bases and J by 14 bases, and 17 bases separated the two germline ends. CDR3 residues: CASSFLTGVIKYF. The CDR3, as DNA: TGTGCCAGCAGCTTCTTGACGGGGGTAATAAAGTACTTC.

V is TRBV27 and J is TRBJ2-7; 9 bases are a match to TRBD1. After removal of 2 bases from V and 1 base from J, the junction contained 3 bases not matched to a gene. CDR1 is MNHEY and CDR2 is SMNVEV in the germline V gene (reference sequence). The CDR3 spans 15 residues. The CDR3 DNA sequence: TGTGCCAGCAGTTTAGGGACAGGGTATTCCTACGAGCAGTACTTC. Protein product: CASSLGTGYSYEQYF.

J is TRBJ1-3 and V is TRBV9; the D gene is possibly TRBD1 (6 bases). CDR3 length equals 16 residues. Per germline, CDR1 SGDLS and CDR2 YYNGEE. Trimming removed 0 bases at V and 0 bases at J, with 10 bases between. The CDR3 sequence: CASSVGRRGSGNTIYF. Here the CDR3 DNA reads TGTGCCAGCAGCGTAGGGCGCAGGGGCTCTGGAAACACCATATATTTT.

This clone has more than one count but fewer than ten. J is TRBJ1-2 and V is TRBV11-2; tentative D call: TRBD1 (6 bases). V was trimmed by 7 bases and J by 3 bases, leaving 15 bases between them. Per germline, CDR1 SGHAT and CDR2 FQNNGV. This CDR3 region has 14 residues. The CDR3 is CASTPDGGDYGYTF. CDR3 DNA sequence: TGTGCCAGCACCCCGGATGGGGGCGACTATGGCTACACCTTC.

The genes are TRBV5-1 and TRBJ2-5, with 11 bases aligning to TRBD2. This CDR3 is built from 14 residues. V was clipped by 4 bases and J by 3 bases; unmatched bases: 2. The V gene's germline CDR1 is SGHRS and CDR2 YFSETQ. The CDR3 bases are TGCGCCAGCAGCGAACTAGCGGGGGAAGAGACCCAGTACTTC. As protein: CASSELAGEETQYF.

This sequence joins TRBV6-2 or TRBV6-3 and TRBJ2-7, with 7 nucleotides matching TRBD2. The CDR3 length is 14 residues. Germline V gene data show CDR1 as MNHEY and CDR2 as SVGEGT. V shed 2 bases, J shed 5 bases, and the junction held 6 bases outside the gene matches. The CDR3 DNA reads TGTGCCAGCAGTTACGCGCCAGGGAGGGACGAGCAGTACTTC. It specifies CASSYAPGRDEQYF.

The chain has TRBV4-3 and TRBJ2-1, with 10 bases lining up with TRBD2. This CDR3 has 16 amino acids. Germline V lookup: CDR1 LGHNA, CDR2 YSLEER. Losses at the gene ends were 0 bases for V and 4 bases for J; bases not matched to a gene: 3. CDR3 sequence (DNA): TGCGCCAGCAGCCAAGATGCTAGCGGGGGTTACAATGAGCAGTTCTTC. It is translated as CASSQDASGGYNEQFF.

CDR3 sequence reads: CASTTGWSGGRNTEAFF. The CDR3 DNA is TGTGCCAGCACCACCGGGTGGTCAGGGGGCAGGAACACTGAAGCTTTCTTT. V gene TRBV19 combines with J gene TRBJ1-1, with 8 bases fitting TRBD1. CDR1 LNHDA and CDR2 SQIVND come from the germline V gene (reference sequence). The CDR3 totals 17 residues. Losses at the gene ends were 9 bases for V and 1 base for J; bases not matched to a gene: 16.